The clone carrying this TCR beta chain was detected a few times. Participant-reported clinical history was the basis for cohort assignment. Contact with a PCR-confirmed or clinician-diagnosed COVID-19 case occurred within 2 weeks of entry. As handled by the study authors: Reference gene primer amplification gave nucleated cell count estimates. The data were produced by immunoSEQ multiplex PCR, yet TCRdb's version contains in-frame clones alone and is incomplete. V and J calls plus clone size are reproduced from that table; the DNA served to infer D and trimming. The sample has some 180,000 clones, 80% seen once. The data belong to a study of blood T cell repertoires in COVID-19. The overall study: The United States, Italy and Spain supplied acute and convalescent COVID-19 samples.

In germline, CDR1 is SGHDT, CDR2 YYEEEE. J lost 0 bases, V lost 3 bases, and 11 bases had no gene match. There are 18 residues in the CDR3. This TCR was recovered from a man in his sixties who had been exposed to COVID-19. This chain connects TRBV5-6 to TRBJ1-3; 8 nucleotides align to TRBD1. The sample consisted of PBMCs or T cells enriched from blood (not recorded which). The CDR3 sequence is CASSSTGTGYSSGNTIYF. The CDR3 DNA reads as TGTGCCAGCAGCTCCACCGGGACAGGTTATAGCTCTGGAAACACCATATATTTT.